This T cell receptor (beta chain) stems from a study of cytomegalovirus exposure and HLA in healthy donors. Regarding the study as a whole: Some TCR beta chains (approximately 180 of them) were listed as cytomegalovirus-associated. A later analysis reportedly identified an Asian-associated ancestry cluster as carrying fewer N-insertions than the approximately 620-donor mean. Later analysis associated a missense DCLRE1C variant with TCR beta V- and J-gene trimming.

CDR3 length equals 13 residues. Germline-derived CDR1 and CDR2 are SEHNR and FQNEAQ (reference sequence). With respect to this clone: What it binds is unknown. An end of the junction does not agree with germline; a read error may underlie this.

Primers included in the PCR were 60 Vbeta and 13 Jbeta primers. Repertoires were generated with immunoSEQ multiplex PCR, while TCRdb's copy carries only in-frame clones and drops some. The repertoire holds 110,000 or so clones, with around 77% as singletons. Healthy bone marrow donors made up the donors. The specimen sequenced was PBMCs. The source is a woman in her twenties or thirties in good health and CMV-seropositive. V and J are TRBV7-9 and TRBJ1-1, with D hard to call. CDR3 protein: CSSSYRQNTEAFF. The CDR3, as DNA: TGTTCCAGCAGCTACAGACAGAACACTGAAGCTTTCTTT.